This T cell receptor (beta chain) was documented in a study of control samples from healthy donors and cancer patients. The length of the CDR3 is 16 residues. J was trimmed by 5 bases and V by 1 base; bases with no gene match: 10. In germline, CDR1 is SGHDT, CDR2 YYEEEE. Repertoires were generated with immunoSEQ multiplex PCR, while TCRdb's copy carries only in-frame clones and drops some. The data show around 180,000 clones, approximately 94% seen once. Sequencing was carried out using blood. The receptor's source is a woman aged 18-29 years in good health. This chain links TRBV5-6 with TRBJ1-1; 8 bases are shared with TRBD1. The CDR3 here is CASSLRQGAMWTEAFF. CDR3 nucleotides: TGTGCCAGCAGCTTGCGGCAGGGGGCTATGTGGACTGAAGCTTTCTTT.